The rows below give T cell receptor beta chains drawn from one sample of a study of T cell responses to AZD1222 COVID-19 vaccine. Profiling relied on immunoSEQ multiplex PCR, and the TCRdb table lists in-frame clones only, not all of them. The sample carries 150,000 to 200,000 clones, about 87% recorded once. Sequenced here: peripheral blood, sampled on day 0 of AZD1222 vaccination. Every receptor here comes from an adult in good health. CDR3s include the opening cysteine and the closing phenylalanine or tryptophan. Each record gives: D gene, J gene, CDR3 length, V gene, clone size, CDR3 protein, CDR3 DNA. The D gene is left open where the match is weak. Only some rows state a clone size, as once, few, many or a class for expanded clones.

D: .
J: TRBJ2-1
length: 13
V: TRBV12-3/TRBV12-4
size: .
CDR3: CASSLGGPNEQFF
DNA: TGTGCCAGCAGTTTAGGGGGACCCAATGAGCAGTTCTTC

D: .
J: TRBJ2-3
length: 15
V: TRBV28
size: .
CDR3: CASSYSPGAQDTQYF
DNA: TGTGCCAGCAGTTATTCGCCAGGGGCGCAAGATACGCAGTATTTT

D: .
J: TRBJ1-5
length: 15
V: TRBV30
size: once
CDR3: CAWRTSQFSNQPQHF
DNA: TGTGCCTGGAGAACATCCCAGTTTAGCAATCAGCCCCAGCATTTT

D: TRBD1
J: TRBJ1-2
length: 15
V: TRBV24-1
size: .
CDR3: CATSDTGQGNYGYTF
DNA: TGTGCCACCAGTGATACGGGACAGGGAAACTATGGCTACACCTTC

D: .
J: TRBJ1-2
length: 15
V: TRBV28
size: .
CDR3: CASNTGTEYYYGYTF
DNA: TGTGCCAGCAATACCGGGACGGAATATTACTATGGCTACACCTTC

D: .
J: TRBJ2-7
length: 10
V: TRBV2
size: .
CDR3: CASSGTQQYF
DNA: TGTGCCAGCAGTGGGACTCAGCAGTACTTC

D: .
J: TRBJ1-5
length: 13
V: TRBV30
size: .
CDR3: CAWSATSYQPQHF
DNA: TGTGCCTGGAGTGCAACTTCGTATCAGCCCCAGCATTTT

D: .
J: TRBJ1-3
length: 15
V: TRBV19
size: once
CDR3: CASSKSGTRGNTIYF
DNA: TGTGCCAGTAGTAAATCAGGGACGCGAGGAAACACCATATATTTT

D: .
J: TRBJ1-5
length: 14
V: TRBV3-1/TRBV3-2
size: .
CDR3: CASSELYSNQPQHF
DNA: TGTGCCAGCAGCGAGCTTTATAGCAATCAGCCCCAGCATTTT

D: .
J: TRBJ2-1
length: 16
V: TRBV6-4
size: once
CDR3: CASSDSGAKAYNEQFF
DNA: TGTGCCAGCAGTGACTCGGGCGCGAAGGCCTACAATGAGCAGTTCTTC